These 25 T cell receptor beta chains were sequenced from one sample in a study of blood T cell repertoires in COVID-19. The method was immunoSEQ multiplex PCR; TCRdb's version includes in-frame clones alone and lacks a portion of them. Altogether 300,000 to 350,000 clones are present, 75% to 90% being singletons, with the ten largest covering less than 2.5%. The sequenced sample consisted of PBMCs or T cells enriched from blood (not recorded which). Receptor source: a man under 40 who had recovered from COVID-19.

The rearrangement uses TRBV27 and TRBJ1-3; D remains ambiguous. Trimming stripped 6 bases from V and 1 base from J, with 10 bases between. This CDR3 region has 14 residues. Germline V gene sequence: CDR1 MNHEY, CDR2 SMNVEV (reference sequence). This CDR3 reads CASRGSPSGNTIYF. The CDR3 DNA sequence: TGTGCCAGCAGGGGCAGCCCATCTGGAAACACCATATATTTT.

This clone was counted a single time. The chain joins TRBV2 to TRBJ2-3; 7 nucleotides line up with TRBD1. V lost 4 bases to trimming and J lost 1 base; unmatched junction nucleotides: 2. The germline gives CDR1 SNHLY, CDR2 FYNNEI. CDR3 length: 14 amino acids. The CDR3 is CASSGDSRTDTQYF. For the CDR3, the DNA is TGTGCCAGCAGTGGGGACAGCCGCACAGATACGCAGTATTTT. The full variable domain, rest sourced from reference TRBV2 and TRBJ2-3, is EPEVTQTPSHQVTQMGQEVILRCVPISNHLYFYWYRQILGQKVEFLVSFYNNEISEKSEIFDDQFSVERPDGSNFTLKIRSTKLEDSAMYFCASSGDSRTDTQYFGPGTRLTVL.

This chain uses TRBV7-9 with TRBJ1-4; no definite D call. Looked up from germline, CDR1 is SEHNR and CDR2 is FQNEAQ (reference sequence). CDR3 length: 15 amino acids. V shed 1 base and J shed 5 bases, with 11 bases lying between them. The CDR3 bases are TGTGCCAGCAGCTTAGAGATAGCGGGAAATGAAAAACTGTTTTTT. Protein sequence: CASSLEIAGNEKLFF. The full variable domain, rest sourced from reference TRBV7-9 and TRBJ1-4, is DTGVSQNPRHKITKRGQNVTFRCDPISEHNRLYWYRQTLGQGPEFLTYFQNEAQLEKSRLLSDRFSAERPKGSFSTLEIQRTEQGDSAMYLCASSLEIAGNEKLFFGSGTQLSVL.

V and J are TRBV10-1 and TRBJ2-7; a weak D match, TRBD1 (5 bases). CDR3 size: 15 residues. V was cut by 6 bases and J by 0 bases, with 15 bases left in between. Germline CDR1 and CDR2: WNHNN and SYGVQD (reference sequence). In nucleotides, the CDR3 is TGCGCCAGCAGGAAAGGGCAGGGTGTCTCCTACGAGCAGTACTTC. It translates to CASRKGQGVSYEQYF.

CDR3 sequence reads: CASSSPNQASPQHF. Written as DNA, the CDR3 is TGTGCCAGCAGTTCCCCAAACCAAGCGTCGCCCCAGCATTTT. The chain carries TRBV28 and TRBJ1-5; D not resolved. Germline V gene lookup returns CDR1 MDHEN and CDR2 SYDVKM. Trimming removed 4 bases at V and 9 bases at J, with 16 bases between. This CDR3 comprises 14 residues.

V gene TRBV7-9 combines with J gene TRBJ2-7; 9 nucleotides line up with TRBD1. This CDR3 contains 14 residues. Germline V lookup: CDR1 SEHNR, CDR2 FQNEAQ (reference sequence). J lost 3 bases, V lost 4 bases, and 4 bases had no gene match. The CDR3 is CASSSDRGLYEQYF. The CDR3 bases are TGTGCCAGCAGCTCGGACAGGGGACTCTACGAGCAGTACTTC.

The V and J genes are TRBV30 and TRBJ2-2, with 10 nucleotides matching TRBD2. The CDR3 sequence is 16 residues long. J gave up 2 bases and V 5 bases, and 8 bases lay outside the gene matches. The germline gives CDR1 GTSNPN, CDR2 SVGIG (reference sequence). The CDR3 nucleotides read TGTGCCTGGGGAAATAAGCGGGGGGGCAACACCGGGGAGCTGTTTTTT. The encoded protein is CAWGNKRGGNTGELFF.

The chain couples TRBV2 to TRBJ2-7; D is unresolved. With 5 bases removed from V and 1 base from J, the gap between germline ends came to 6 bases. The V gene's germline CDR1 is SNHLY and CDR2 FYNNEI. The CDR3 sequence is 12 residues long. The CDR3 DNA is TGTGCCAGCAGTTATATTTCCTACGAGCAGTACTTC. It is translated as CASSYISYEQYF.

V gene TRBV6-5 combines with J gene TRBJ1-1, with a weak D call TRBD1 (6 bases). The CDR3 totals 14 residues. V was clipped by 6 bases and J by 5 bases, with 16 bases between them. CDR1 and CDR2 from the germline V gene are MNHEY and SVGAGI. This chain's CDR3 is CASSDITGKTEAFF. CDR3 coding DNA: TGTGCCAGCAGCGATATTACAGGGAAAACTGAAGCTTTCTTT.

The chain couples TRBV30 to TRBJ2-3; TRBD2 matches 11 bases. J lost 0 bases, V lost 5 bases, and 10 bases had no gene match. Looked up from germline, CDR1 is GTSNPN and CDR2 is SVGIG (reference sequence). The CDR3 sequence is 17 residues long. The chain's CDR3 is CAWGGTRTSGSTDTQYF. In DNA, the CDR3 is TGTGCCTGGGGAGGTACTAGGACTAGCGGGAGCACAGATACGCAGTATTTT.

CDR3 sequence (DNA): TGTGCCAGCAGTTCCGGGACTAGCGGGGGCCATGAGCAGTTCTTC. It translates to CASSSGTSGGHEQFF. The chain links TRBV6-5 to TRBJ2-1, with 14 bases aligning to TRBD2. Per the germline V gene, CDR1 is MNHEY and CDR2 is SVGAGI. This CDR3 comprises 15 residues. The junction had 4 bases not matched to a gene; V was cut back by 4 bases and J by 8 bases.

This clone was seen just once. The CDR3 DNA is TGTGCCAGCAGTTCCGGGACAGGGGGCGCCTACAATGAGCAGTTCTTC. Translation gives CASSSGTGGAYNEQFF. V and J are TRBV11-3 and TRBJ2-1, with 12 positions matching TRBD1. V lost 6 bases to trimming and J lost 2 bases; unmatched junction nucleotides: 5. The CDR3 runs to 16 residues. CDR1 and CDR2 from the germline V gene are SGHNT and YENEEA.

The table lists this clone with a count of one. This chain joins TRBV30 and TRBJ1-1; 8 nucleotides agree with TRBD1. V was clipped by 3 bases and J by 5 bases; unmatched bases: 2. This CDR3 region has 12 residues. Germline loops: CDR1 GTSNPN, CDR2 SVGIG (reference sequence). For the CDR3, the DNA is TGTGCCTGGAGGGACAGGGCAACTGAAGCTTTCTTT. As protein: CAWRDRATEAFF.

The V gene is TRBV30, the J gene TRBJ2-7, with TRBD1 as a possible D gene (5 bases). With 1 base removed from V and 2 bases from J, the gap between germline ends came to 12 bases. Germline V lookup: CDR1 GTSNPN, CDR2 SVGIG (reference sequence). The CDR3 spans 14 residues. The CDR3 loop is CAWSALAGTYEQYF. As DNA, the CDR3 is TGTGCCTGGAGTGCCCTGGCAGGGACCTACGAGCAGTACTTC.

The chain recombines TRBV4-1 with TRBJ1-1; D remains ambiguous. The germline V gene encodes CDR1 MGHRA and CDR2 YSYEKL. V dropped 2 bases and J dropped 1 base, with 20 bases sitting between them. This CDR3 spans 18 amino acids. This CDR3 is CASSQLRTQPRGNTEAFF. CDR3 DNA sequence: TGCGCCAGCAGCCAACTCCGGACTCAACCTCGGGGGAACACTGAAGCTTTCTTT.

The genes are TRBV7-9 and TRBJ1-2; D perhaps matches TRBD1 (5 bases). V was clipped by 6 bases and J by 4 bases, with 15 bases between them. This CDR3 has 14 residues. Germline CDR1 SEHNR, CDR2 FQNEAQ (reference sequence). The CDR3 region is CASSLQVLGYGYTF. Here the CDR3 DNA reads TGTGCCAGCAGTCTACAGGTCCTGGGCTATGGCTACACCTTC.

The CDR3 protein is CAYGQGGGELFF. CDR3 bases: TGTGCCTATGGACAGGGGGGTGGGGAGCTGTTTTTT. The rearrangement uses TRBV30 and TRBJ2-2; 10 nucleotides match TRBD1. Germline CDR1 and CDR2: GTSNPN and SVGIG (reference sequence). The CDR3 runs 12 residues. J lost 8 bases, V lost 7 bases, and 4 bases had no gene match.

This chain links TRBV24-1 with TRBJ1-2; D may be TRBD1 (6 bases). V lost 6 bases and J 3 bases, leaving 7 bases between the germline ends. Germline V CDR1 and CDR2: KGHDR, SFDVKD. This CDR3 comprises 12 residues. This chain's CDR3 is CATSHRDYGYTF. The CDR3 DNA follows: TGTGCCACCAGTCACAGGGACTATGGCTACACCTTC.

The chain carries TRBV2 and TRBJ1-1; TRBD1 matches at 8 bases. This CDR3 region has 15 residues. Germline V CDR1 and CDR2: SNHLY, FYNNEI. Trimming removed 8 bases from V and 0 bases from J; junction bases left unmatched: 8. Here the CDR3 DNA reads TGTGCCAGCTTAGGGACAGGAGCCATGAACACTGAAGCTTTCTTT. Translating it yields CASLGTGAMNTEAFF.

The chain combines TRBV19 with TRBJ2-1; 10 nucleotides agree with TRBD1. Germline CDR1 is LNHDA and CDR2 is SQIVND (reference sequence). The V segment lost 6 bases and the J segment 6 bases; nucleotides outside the gene matches: 8. This CDR3 is built from 15 residues. CDR3 in amino acids: CASRAGTGESNEQFF. The CDR3 DNA is TGTGCCAGTAGGGCCGGGACAGGGGAAAGCAATGAGCAGTTCTTC.

This clone is a singleton in its sample. The rearrangement joins TRBV4-3 to TRBJ1-3; D not resolved. The CDR3 is 17 amino acids. Germline V gene sequence: CDR1 LGHNA, CDR2 YSLEER. V shed 3 bases and J shed 2 bases, with 17 bases lying between them. This CDR3 is CASSQNWATSPGNTIYF. The CDR3 nucleotides read TGCGCCAGCAGCCAGAATTGGGCCACGTCGCCTGGAAACACCATATATTTT.

The chain employs TRBV6-1 and TRBJ2-3; TRBD1 matches at 9 bases. V was clipped by 2 bases and J by 4 bases; unmatched bases: 7. From germline, CDR1 is MNHNS and CDR2 SASEGT. The CDR3 covers 16 residues. CDR3 bases: TGTGCCAGCAGTGAACGGGGCGACAGGGGGGCAGATACGCAGTATTTT. Its protein product is CASSERGDRGADTQYF.

The sample holds a few counts of this clone. The rearrangement links TRBV28 to TRBJ1-3; D not resolved. The V end was cut by 4 bases, the J end by 3 bases, with 10 bases between. The CDR3 spans 14 residues. Germline V CDR1 and CDR2: MDHEN, SYDVKM. Here the CDR3 reads CASSSPQVGNTIYF. For the CDR3, the DNA is TGTGCCAGCAGTTCCCCCCAGGTTGGAAACACCATATATTTT. The full variable domain, with the rest looked up from reference TRBV28 and TRBJ1-3, is DVKVTQSSRYLVKRTGEKVFLECVQDMDHENMFWYRQDPGLGLRLIYFSYDVKMKEKGDIPEGYSVSREKKERFSLILESASTNQTSMYLCASSSPQVGNTIYFGEGSWLTVV.

CDR3 in DNA: TGCGCCAGCAGCCAAGATTATCTATCGGGTACTCCGTACAATGAGCAGTTCTTC. It codes for CASSQDYLSGTPYNEQFF. The chain uses TRBV4-1 and TRBJ2-1; D remains unclear. The ends were cut back, 0 bases at V and 4 bases at J, with 19 bases in the middle. This CDR3 is 18 amino acids long. Germline values: CDR1 MGHRA, CDR2 YSYEKL.

The rearrangement links TRBV19 to TRBJ1-5; a possible D gene is TRBD1 (6 bases). V was pared by 8 bases and J by 5 bases, with 16 bases between. The germline V gene has CDR1 LNHDA and CDR2 SQIVND (reference sequence). There are 14 residues in the CDR3. The chain's CDR3 is CASQEGQGHQPQHF. The CDR3 DNA is TGTGCCAGTCAAGAGGGCCAGGGGCATCAGCCCCAGCATTTT.